The sequence of this T cell receptor (beta chain) was determined in a study of blood T cell repertoires in COVID-19. At the level of the study: Nucleic acid was either cDNA or gDNA, and it came from T cells, B-cell-depleted T cells, or PBMCs.

Donors were grouped by their self-reported clinical history. Germline V gene lookup returns CDR1 SGHAT and CDR2 FQNNGV. Losses at the gene ends were 5 bases for V and 8 bases for J; bases not matched to a gene: 8. There are 14 residues in the CDR3. Original methodology: By means of reference gene primer amplification, nucleated cell counts were estimated. Assay used: immunoSEQ multiplex PCR; TCRdb lists only in-frame clones, some missing. For V, J and clone size, that table is used; D and trimming come from the DNA. This table has about 390,000 clones, 80% to 90% appearing once. Sequencing was carried out using PBMCs or T cells enriched from blood (not recorded which). This rearrangement joins TRBV11-2 to TRBJ1-2, with TRBD1 matching 10 bases. This receptor was obtained from a woman between 45 and 65 years old who had recovered from COVID-19. CDR3 nucleotide sequence: TGTGCCAGCAGCCCCCGGGACAGGGGAATCGGCTACACCTTC. Its translation is CASSPRDRGIGYTF. Based on the CDR3 plus reference TRBV11-2 and TRBJ1-2, the full variable domain is EAGVAQSPRYKIIEKRQSVAFWCNPISGHATLYWYQQILGQGPKLLIQFQNNGVVDDSQLPKDRFSAERLKGVDSTLKIQPAKLEDSAVYLCASSPRDRGIGYTFGSGTRLTVV.